Following are 6 T cell receptor beta chains from one sample sequenced in a study of control samples from healthy donors and cancer patients. Assay: immunoSEQ multiplex PCR; the TCRdb copy retains only in-frame clones and omits some. The repertoire has about 130,000 clones, just under 95% of them found once; the top ten carry 12% to 15%. The material sequenced was PBMCs. These receptors were taken from a man aged 55 to 70 with colorectal cancer.

The chain recombines TRBV4-1 with TRBJ2-7; 10 bases line up with TRBD1. The CDR3 sequence is 16 residues long. Germline loops: CDR1 MGHRA, CDR2 YSYEKL. V was clipped by 1 base and J by 2 bases; unmatched bases: 5. Here the CDR3 reads CASSQVTGTGAYEQYF. Here the CDR3 DNA reads TGCGCCAGCAGCCAAGTAACCGGGACAGGGGCCTACGAGCAGTACTTC.

The J gene is TRBJ1-2, the V gene TRBV19; unclear D gene. The CDR3 contains 19 residues. Germline CDR1 and CDR2: LNHDA and SQIVND (reference sequence). The V and J ends lost 5 bases and 5 bases respectively, with 30 bases between them. CDR3 sequence: CASSVTSLSSGSERYGYTF. CDR3 in DNA: TGTGCCAGTAGTGTTACCAGCCTCTCGAGTGGCTCGGAGAGGTATGGCTACACCTTC.

The chain combines TRBV6-4 with TRBJ1-1, with D hard to call. The CDR3 loop spans 14 amino acids. CDR1 is MRHNA and CDR2 is SNTAGT in the germline V gene. Trimming removed 0 bases from V and 4 bases from J, with 9 bases in between. As DNA, the CDR3 is TGTGCCAGCAGTGACTCGTGGCAGATCACTGAAGCTTTCTTT. Translating gives CASSDSWQITEAFF.

This sequence joins TRBV12-3 or TRBV12-4 and TRBJ2-1, with TRBD2 matching 7 bases. The V and J ends lost 5 bases and 6 bases, in that order; junction bases with no gene match: 4. The CDR3 consists of 13 residues. The CDR3 loop reads CASSIGTTNEQFF. CDR3 nucleotides: TGTGCCAGCAGTATCGGGACTACCAATGAGCAGTTCTTC.

The chain is built from TRBV15 and TRBJ2-7; 8 bases line up with TRBD1. The CDR3 runs 15 residues. V lost 1 base to trimming and J lost 3 bases; unmatched junction nucleotides: 5. Germline V gene lookup returns CDR1 LNHNV and CDR2 YYDKDF (reference sequence). Written as DNA, the CDR3 is TGTGCCACCAGCAGAGTACCAGGGGGCATCTACGAGCAGTACTTC. Translation: CATSRVPGGIYEQYF.

This chain uses TRBV25-1 with TRBJ2-5, with 9 bases identical to TRBD1. The germline gives CDR1 MGHDK, CDR2 SYGVNS. This CDR3 is built from 13 residues. The V and J ends lost 8 bases and 5 bases, in that order; junction bases with no gene match: 6. CDR3 sequence: CASGHRGRETQYF. CDR3 sequence (DNA): TGTGCCAGCGGGCACAGGGGGCGGGAGACCCAGTACTTC.